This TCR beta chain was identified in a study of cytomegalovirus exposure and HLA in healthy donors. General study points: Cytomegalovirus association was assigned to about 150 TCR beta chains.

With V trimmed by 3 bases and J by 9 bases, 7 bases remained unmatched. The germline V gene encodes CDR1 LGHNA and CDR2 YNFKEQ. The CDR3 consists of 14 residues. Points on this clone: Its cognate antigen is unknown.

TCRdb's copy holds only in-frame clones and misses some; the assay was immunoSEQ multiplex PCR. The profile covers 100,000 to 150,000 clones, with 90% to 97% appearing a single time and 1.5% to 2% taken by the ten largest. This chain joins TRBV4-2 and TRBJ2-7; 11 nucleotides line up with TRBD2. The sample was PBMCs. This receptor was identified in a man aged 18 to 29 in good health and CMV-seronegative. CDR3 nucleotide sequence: TGTGCCAGCAGCCAGGACGGACTAGCGGGCCGGCAGTACTTC. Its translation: CASSQDGLAGRQYF.